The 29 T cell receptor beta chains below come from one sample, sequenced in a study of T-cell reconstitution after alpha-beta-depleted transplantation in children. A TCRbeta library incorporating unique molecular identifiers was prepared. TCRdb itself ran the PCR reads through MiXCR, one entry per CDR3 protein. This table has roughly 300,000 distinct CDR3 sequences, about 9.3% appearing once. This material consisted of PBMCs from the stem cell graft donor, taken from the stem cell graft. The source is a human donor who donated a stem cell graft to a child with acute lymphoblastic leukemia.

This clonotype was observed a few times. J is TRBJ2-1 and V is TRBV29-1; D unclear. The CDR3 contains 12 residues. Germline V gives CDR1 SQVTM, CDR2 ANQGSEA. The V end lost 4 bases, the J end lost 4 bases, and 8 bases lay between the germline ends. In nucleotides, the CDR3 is TGCAGCGTTGCTTCGGAGTACAATGAGCAGTTCTTC. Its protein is CSVASEYNEQFF.

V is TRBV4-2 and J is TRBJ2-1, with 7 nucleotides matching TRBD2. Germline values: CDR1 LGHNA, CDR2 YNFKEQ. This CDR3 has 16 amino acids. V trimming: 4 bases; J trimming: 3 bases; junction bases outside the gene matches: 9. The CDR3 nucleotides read TGTGCCAGCAGCCGTGTTTCGGGAGGTCTCTACAATGAGCAGTTCTTC. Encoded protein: CASSRVSGGLYNEQFF.

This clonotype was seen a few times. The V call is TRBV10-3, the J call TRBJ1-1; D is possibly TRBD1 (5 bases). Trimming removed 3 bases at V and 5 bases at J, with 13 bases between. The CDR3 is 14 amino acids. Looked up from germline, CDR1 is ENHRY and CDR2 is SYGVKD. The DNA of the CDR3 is TGTGCCATCAGTGAACAGGCTCGGGATACTGAAGCTTTCTTT. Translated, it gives CAISEQARDTEAFF.

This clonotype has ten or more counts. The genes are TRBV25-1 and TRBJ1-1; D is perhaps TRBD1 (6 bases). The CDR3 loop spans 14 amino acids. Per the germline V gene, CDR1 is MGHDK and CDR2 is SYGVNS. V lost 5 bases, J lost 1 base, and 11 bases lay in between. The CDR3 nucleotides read TGTGCCAGCAGTTTGACAGGAGCGAACACTGAAGCTTTCTTT. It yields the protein CASSLTGANTEAFF. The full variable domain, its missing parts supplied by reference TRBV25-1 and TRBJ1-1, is EADIYQTPRYLVIGTGKKITLECSQTMGHDKMYWYQQDPGMELHLIHYSYGVNSTEKGDLSSESTVSRIRTEHFPLTLESARPSHTSQYLCASSLTGANTEAFFGQGTRLTVV.

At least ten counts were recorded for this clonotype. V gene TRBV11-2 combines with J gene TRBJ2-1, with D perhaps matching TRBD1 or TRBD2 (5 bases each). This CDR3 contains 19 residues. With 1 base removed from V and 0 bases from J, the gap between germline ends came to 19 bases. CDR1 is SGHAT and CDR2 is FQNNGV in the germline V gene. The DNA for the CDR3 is TGTGCCAGCAGCTTAGGTGTTTTGAGGGGCCTCCGCTCCTACAATGAGCAGTTCTTC. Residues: CASSLGVLRGLRSYNEQFF.

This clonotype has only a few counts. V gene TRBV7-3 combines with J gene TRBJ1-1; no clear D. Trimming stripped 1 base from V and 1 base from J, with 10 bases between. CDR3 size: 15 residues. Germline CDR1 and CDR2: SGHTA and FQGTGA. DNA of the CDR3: TGTGCCAGCAGCTTAAGGAGTGACCCGAACACTGAAGCTTTCTTT. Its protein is CASSLRSDPNTEAFF.

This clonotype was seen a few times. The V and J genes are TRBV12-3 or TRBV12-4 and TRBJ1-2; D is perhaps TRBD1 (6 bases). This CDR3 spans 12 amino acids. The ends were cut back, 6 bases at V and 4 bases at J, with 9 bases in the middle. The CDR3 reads CASRMDSYGYTF. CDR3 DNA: TGTGCCAGCAGGATGGACAGCTATGGCTACACCTTC.

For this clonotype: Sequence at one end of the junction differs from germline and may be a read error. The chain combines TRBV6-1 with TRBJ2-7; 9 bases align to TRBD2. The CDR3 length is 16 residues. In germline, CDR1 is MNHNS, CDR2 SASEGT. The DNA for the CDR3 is TGTGCCAGCAGTGAACCTCTAGCGGGAATCTCCGACGAGCAGTACTTC. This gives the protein CASSEPLAGISDEQYF.

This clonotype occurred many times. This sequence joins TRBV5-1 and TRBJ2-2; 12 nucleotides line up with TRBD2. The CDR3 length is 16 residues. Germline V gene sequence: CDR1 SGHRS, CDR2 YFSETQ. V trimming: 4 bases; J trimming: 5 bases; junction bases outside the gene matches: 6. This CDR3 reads CASSPMTSGSTGELFF. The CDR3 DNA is TGCGCCAGCAGCCCGATGACTAGCGGGAGTACCGGGGAGCTGTTTTTT.

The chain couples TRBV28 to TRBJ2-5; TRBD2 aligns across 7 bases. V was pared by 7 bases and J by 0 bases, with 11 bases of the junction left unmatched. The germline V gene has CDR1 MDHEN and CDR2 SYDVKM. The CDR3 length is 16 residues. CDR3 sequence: CASTKFSGLYQETQYF. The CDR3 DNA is TGTGCCAGCACCAAATTTAGCGGGCTGTACCAAGAGACCCAGTACTTC. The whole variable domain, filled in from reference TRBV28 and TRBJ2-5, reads DVKVTQSSRYLVKRTGEKVFLECVQDMDHENMFWYRQDPGLGLRLIYFSYDVKMKEKGDIPEGYSVSREKKERFSLILESASTNQTSMYLCASTKFSGLYQETQYFGPGTRLLVL.

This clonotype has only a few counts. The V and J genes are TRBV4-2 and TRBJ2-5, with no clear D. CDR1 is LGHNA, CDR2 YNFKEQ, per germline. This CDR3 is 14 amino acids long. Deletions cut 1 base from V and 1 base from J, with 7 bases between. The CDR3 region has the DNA TGTGCCAGCAGCCAAGCGGAGACCCAAGAGACCCAGTACTTC. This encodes CASSQAETQETQYF.

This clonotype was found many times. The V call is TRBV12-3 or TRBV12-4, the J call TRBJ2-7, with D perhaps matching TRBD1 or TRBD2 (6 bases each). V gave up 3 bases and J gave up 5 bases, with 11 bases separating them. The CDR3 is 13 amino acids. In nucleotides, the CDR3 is TGTGCCAGCAGTTTTGGGGGGCGCAACGAGCAGTACTTC. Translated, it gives CASSFGGRNEQYF.

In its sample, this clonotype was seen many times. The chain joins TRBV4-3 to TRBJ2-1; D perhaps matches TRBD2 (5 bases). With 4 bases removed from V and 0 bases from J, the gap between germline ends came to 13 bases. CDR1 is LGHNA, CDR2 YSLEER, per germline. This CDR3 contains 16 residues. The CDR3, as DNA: TGCGCCAGCAGCCCGGATAGCGCCGGCTCCTACAATGAGCAGTTCTTC. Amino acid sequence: CASSPDSAGSYNEQFF.

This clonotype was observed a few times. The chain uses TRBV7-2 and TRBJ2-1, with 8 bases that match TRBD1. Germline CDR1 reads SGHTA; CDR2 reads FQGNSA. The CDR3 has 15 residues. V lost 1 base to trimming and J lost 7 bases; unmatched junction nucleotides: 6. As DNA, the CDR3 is TGTGCCAGCAGCTTAGGCAGGGGGCTGGGTAATGAGCAGTTCTTC. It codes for CASSLGRGLGNEQFF.

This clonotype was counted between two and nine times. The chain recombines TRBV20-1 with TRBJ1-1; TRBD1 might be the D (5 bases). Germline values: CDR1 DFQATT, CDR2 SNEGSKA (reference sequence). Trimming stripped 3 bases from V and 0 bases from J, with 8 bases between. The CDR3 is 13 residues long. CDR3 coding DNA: TGCAGTGCTAGGGGGACTGTGAACACTGAAGCTTTCTTT. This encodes CSARGTVNTEAFF.

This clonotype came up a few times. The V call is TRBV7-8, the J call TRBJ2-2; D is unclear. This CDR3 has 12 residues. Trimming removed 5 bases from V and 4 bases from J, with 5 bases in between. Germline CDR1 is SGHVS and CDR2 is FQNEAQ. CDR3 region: CASSGITGELFF. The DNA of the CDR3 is TGTGCCAGCAGCGGGATCACCGGGGAGCTGTTTTTT.

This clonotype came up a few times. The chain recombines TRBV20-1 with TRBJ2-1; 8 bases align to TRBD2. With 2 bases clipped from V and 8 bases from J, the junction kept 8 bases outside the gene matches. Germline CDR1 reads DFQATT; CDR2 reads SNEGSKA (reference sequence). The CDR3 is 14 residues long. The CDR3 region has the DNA TGCAGTGCTAGAAGTCTAGCGGGTTTCGATGAGCAGTTCTTC. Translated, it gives CSARSLAGFDEQFF.

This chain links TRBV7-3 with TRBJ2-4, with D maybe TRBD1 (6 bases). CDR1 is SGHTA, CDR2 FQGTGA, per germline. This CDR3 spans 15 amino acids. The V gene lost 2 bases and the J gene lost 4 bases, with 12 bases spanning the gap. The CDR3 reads CASSLLPGEKNIQYF. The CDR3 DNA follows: TGTGCCAGCAGCTTACTCCCAGGGGAAAAAAACATTCAGTACTTC.

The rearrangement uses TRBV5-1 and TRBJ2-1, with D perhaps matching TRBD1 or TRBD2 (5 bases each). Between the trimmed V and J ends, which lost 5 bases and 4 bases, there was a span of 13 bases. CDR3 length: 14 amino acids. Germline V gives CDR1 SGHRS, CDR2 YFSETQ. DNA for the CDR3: TGCGCCAGCAGATCTCCGGGACCGTACAATGAGCAGTTCTTC. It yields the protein CASRSPGPYNEQFF.

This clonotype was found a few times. The CDR3: CASSSQTGLAGAKQFF. In DNA form, the CDR3 reads TGCGCCAGCAGCTCCCAGACGGGACTAGCGGGAGCTAAGCAGTTCTTC. This chain joins TRBV5-1 and TRBJ2-1, with 14 positions matching TRBD2. The J segment lost 11 bases and the V segment lost 3 bases, leaving 10 bases of the junction unmatched. The germline V gene has CDR1 SGHRS and CDR2 YFSETQ. The CDR3 contains 16 residues.

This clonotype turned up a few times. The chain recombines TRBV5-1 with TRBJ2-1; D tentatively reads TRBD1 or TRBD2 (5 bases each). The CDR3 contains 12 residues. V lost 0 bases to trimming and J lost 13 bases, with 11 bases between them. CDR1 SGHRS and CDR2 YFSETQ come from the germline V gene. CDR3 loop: CASSLARDVQFF. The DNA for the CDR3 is TGCGCCAGCAGCTTGGCACGGGACGTTCAGTTCTTC.

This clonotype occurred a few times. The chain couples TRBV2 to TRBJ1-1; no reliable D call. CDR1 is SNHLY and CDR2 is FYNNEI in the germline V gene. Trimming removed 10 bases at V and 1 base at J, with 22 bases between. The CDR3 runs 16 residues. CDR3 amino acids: CATKGGQAGKNTEAFF. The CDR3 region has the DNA TGTGCCACGAAGGGTGGTCAGGCAGGAAAGAACACTGAAGCTTTCTTT.

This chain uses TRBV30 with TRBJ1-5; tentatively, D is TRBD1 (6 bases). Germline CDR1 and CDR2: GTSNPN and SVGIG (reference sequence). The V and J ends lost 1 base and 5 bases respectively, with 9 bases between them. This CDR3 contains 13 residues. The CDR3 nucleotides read TGTGCCTGGAGTGAACAGGGAGATCAGCCCCAGCATTTT. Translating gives CAWSEQGDQPQHF.

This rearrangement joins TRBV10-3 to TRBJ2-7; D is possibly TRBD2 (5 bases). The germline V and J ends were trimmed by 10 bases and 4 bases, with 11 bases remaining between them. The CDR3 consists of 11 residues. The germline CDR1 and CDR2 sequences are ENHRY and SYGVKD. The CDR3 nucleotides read TGTGCCAGCGGACTGGAATACGAGCAGTACTTC. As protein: CASGLEYEQYF.

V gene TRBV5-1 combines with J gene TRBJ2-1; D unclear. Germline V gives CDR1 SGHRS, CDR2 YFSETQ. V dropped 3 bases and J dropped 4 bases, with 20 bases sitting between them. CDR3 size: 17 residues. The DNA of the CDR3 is TGCGCCAGCAGCTGGCTTCCTCTACAATCTTCTTACAATGAGCAGTTCTTC. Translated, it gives CASSWLPLQSSYNEQFF.

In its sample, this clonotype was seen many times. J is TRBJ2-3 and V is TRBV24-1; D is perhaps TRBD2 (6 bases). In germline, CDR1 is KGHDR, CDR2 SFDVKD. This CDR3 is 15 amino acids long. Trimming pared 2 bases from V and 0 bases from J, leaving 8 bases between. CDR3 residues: CATSDSGRSTDTQYF. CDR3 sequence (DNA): TGTGCCACCAGTGATTCCGGGAGAAGCACAGATACGCAGTATTTT.

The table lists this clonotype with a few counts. The CDR3 region has the DNA TGTGCCACCAGCAGAGGTCTGAGACACTTCCAGAACACCGGGGAGCTGTTTTTT. It encodes CATSRGLRHFQNTGELFF. The chain combines TRBV15 with TRBJ2-2; D not resolved. Germline-derived CDR1 and CDR2 are LNHNV and YYDKDF (reference sequence). Deletions cut 1 base from V and 1 base from J, with 16 bases between. The CDR3 runs to 18 residues.

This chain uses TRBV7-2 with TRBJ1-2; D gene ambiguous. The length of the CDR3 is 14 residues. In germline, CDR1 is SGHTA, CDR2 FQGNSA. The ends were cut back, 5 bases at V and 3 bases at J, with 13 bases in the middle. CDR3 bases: TGTGCCAGCAGCCTGAGGGATCCACACTATGGCTACACCTTC. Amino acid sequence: CASSLRDPHYGYTF.

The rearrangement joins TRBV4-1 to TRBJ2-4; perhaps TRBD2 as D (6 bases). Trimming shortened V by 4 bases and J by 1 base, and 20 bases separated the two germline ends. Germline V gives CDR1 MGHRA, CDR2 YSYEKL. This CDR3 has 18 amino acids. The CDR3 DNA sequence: TGCGCCAGCAGCCCAGGTGTCTCGCGAGGAGGGGCCAAAAACATTCAGTACTTC. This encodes CASSPGVSRGGAKNIQYF.